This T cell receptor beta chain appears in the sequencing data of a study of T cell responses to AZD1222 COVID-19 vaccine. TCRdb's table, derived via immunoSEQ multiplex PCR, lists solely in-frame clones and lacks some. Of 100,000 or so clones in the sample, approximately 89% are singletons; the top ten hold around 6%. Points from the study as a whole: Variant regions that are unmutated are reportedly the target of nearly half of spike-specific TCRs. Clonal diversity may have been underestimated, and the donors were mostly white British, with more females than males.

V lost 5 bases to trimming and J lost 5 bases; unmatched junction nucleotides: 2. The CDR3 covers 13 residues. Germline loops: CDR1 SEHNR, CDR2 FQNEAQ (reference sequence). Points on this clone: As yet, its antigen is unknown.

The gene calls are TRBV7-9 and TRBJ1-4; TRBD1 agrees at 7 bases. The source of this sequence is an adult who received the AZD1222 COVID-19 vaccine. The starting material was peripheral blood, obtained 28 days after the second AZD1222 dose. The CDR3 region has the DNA TGTGCCAGCAGCGCGGACAGGAATGAAAAACTGTTTTTT. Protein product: CASSADRNEKLFF.